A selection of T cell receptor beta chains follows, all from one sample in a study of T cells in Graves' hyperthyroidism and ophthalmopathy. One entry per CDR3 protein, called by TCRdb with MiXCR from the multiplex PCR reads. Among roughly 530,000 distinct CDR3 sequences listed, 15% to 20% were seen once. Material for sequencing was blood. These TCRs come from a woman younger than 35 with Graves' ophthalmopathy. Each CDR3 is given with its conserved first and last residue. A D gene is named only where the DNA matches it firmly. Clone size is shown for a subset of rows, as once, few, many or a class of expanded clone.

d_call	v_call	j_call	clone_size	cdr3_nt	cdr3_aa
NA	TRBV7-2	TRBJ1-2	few	TGTGCCAGCAGCTCTCCGACGGCCTATGGCTACACCTTC	CASSSPTAYGYTF
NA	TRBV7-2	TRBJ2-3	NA	TGTGCCAGCGGTCCAGGGGGGGGGCCCACAGATACGCAGTATTTT	CASGPGGGPTDTQYF
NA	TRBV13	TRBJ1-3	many	TGTGCCAGCAGCCCCTACGGGGGATCTGGAAACACCATATATTTT	CASSPYGGSGNTIYF
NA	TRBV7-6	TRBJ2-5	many	TGTGCCAGCAGCTTATTTTCAGAGACCCAGTACTTC	CASSLFSETQYF
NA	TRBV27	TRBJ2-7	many	TGTGCCAGCAGTTCCCTATTGGGACCGATATACGAGCAGTACTTC	CASSSLLGPIYEQYF
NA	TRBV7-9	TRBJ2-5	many	TGTGCCAGCAGCTTAGAAATCGGGCATCCGGCGGAGACCCAGTACTTC	CASSLEIGHPAETQYF
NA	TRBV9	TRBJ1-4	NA	TGTGCCAGCAGCACTACAGGGTCTAATGAAAAACTGTTTTTT	CASSTTGSNEKLFF
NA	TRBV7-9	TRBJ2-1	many	TGTGCCAGCAGCGAAGACAAGAGCTCCTACAATGAGCAGTTCTTC	CASSEDKSSYNEQFF
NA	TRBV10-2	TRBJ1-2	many	TGCGCCAGCAGTGAGCAGGGCAGTCACTATGGCTACACCTTC	CASSEQGSHYGYTF
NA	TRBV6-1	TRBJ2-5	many	TGTGCCAGCAGTGTAAGCGACAGAGAGACCCAGTACTTC	CASSVSDRETQYF
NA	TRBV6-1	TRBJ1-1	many	TGTGCCAGCAGTGTCAGGGTTCCGACTGAAGCTTTCTTT	CASSVRVPTEAFF
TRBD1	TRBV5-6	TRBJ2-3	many	TGTGCCAGCAGCTTTGCGGGACAGGGTAAAGATACGCAGTATTTT	CASSFAGQGKDTQYF
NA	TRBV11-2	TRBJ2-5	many	TGTGCCAGCAGCTTAGGGGTGGCAGCCTCTGTAAGACAGACCCAGTACTTC	CASSLGVAASVRQTQYF
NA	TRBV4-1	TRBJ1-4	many	TGCGCCAGCAGCCAACAAGGGGTGACGGCTGGTGAAAAACTGTTTTTT	CASSQQGVTAGEKLFF
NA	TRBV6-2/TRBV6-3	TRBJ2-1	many	TGTGCCAGCAGTTACGGCGGGTCGGGGCACAATGAGCAGTTCTTC	CASSYGGSGHNEQFF
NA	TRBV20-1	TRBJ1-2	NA	TGCAGTGCTAGAGATGCACAGGACCACCCCTTTTCCCTACAATGGAGATACACCTTC	CSARDAQDHPFSLQWRYTF
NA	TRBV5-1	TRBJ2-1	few	TGCGCCAGCAGCTTGGCCGTCAAAGCGAATGAGCAGTTCTTC	CASSLAVKANEQFF
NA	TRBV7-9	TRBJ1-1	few	TGTGCCAGCAGCTACTGGAGGGGGGAGAACACTGAAGCTTTCTTT	CASSYWRGENTEAFF
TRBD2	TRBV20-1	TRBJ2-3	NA	TGCAGTGCTAGAGATGAGCCTAGCGGGGGGATCACTAGCACAGATACGCAGTATTTT	CSARDEPSGGITSTDTQYF
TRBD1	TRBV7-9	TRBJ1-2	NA	TGTGCCAGCAGCCGTGACAGGGGGCAATATGGCTACACCTTC	CASSRDRGQYGYTF
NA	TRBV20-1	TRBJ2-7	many	TGCAGTGCTACCCTTAGTGGGAGGCCCCTCTACGAGCAGTACTTC	CSATLSGRPLYEQYF
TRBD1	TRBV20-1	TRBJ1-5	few	TGCAGTGCTAGAGGACAACAGGGGGCTGATCAGCCCCAGCATTTT	CSARGQQGADQPQHF
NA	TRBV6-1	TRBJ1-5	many	TGTGCCACCCGGGACGGGAGCTATCTCCCCCAGCATTTT	CATRDGSYLPQHF
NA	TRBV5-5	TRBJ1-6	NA	TGTGCCAGCAGCTTGGATGGACAGATTAATTCACCCCTCCACTTT	CASSLDGQINSPLHF
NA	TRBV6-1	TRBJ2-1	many	TGTGCCAGCAGTGAAGCAGGGTACAATGAGCAGTTCTTC	CASSEAGYNEQFF
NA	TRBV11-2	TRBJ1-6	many	TGTGCCAGCAGCTTCCTTGGGGGCACCAATTCACCCCTCCACTTT	CASSFLGGTNSPLHF
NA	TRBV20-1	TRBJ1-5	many	TGCAGTGCCACCTCGGGAAATCAGCCCCAGCATTTT	CSATSGNQPQHF
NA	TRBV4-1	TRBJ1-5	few	TGCGCCAGCAGCCAAACCCCCTCTGGCACCGATAGCAATCAGCCCCAGCATTTT	CASSQTPSGTDSNQPQHF
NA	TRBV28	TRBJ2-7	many	TGTGCCAGCAGCCGACCCCTACGATACGAGCAGTACTTC	CASSRPLRYEQYF
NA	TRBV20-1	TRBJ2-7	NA	TGCAGTGCTAGAGATCCCATTAGCGGAGCCTACGAGCAGTACTTC	CSARDPISGAYEQYF
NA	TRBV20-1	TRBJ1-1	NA	TGCAGTGCTCCATCCGCTCGGCCACCTATCACTGAAGCTTTCTTT	CSAPSARPPITEAFF
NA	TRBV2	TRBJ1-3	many	TGTGCCAGCAGCCAGACTGGAAACACCATATATTTT	CASSQTGNTIYF
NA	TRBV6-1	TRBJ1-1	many	TGTGCCAGCAGAAAGCCGGGACGGAACACTGAAGCTTTCTTT	CASRKPGRNTEAFF
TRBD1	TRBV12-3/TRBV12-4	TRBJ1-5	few	TGTGCCAGCAGTCCTACAGGGGGCTCTAGCAATCAGCCCCAGCATTTT	CASSPTGGSSNQPQHF
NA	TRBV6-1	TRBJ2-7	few	TGTGCCAGCAGTTGGCAGGGTAGCGAGCAGTACTTC	CASSWQGSEQYF
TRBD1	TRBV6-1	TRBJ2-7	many	TGTGCCAGCAGTCCGCGGACAGGGACGGCCTACGAGCAGTACTTC	CASSPRTGTAYEQYF
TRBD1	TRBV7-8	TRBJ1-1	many	TGTGCCAGCAGCCCCGCCGGGACAGGGAGGACTGAAGCTTTCTTT	CASSPAGTGRTEAFF
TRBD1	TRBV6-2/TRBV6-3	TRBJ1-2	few	TGTGCCAGCAGTTACTCTCCGCCGACAGGGGGCTATGGCTACACCTTC	CASSYSPPTGGYGYTF
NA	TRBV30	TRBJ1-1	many	TGTGCCTACATTCCACTGAACACTGAAGCTTTCTTT	CAYIPLNTEAFF
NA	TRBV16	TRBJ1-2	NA	TGTGCCAGCAGCCAAGGCAGGGATGGGGGCTACACCTTC	CASSQGRDGGYTF
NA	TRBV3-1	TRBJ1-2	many	TGTGCCAGCAGCCAAGAATTCGGGGGGGCGCCTAACTATGGCTACACCTTC	CASSQEFGGAPNYGYTF
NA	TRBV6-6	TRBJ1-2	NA	TGTGCCAGCAGTTACGCAGAGGGCTATGGCTACACCTTC	CASSYAEGYGYTF
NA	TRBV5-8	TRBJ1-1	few	TGTGCCAGCAGCTTGCCTTGGGGGGGTTTAGTCACTGAAGCTTTCTTT	CASSLPWGGLVTEAFF
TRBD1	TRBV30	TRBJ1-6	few	TGTGCCTGGAGGGGACAGGGGGCGGCCTGGAGAAATTCACCCCTCCACTTT	CAWRGQGAAWRNSPLHF
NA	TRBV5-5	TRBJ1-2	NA	TGTGCCAGCAGCTTAGGTTCCGGGGCCCCATATGGCTACACCTTC	CASSLGSGAPYGYTF
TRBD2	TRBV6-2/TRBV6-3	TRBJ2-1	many	TGTGCCAGCAGTCGACTAGCGGGAGTGTCTGAGCAGTTCTTC	CASSRLAGVSEQFF
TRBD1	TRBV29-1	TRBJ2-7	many	TGCAGCGTTGAGGGAGACAGGGTCCTGGGCTACGAGCAGTACTTC	CSVEGDRVLGYEQYF